This T cell receptor beta chain was captured by sequencing in a study of regulatory T cells in long-lasting Graves disease. Study observations and caveats: In persistent patients, shared public clonotypes (around 2,500) outnumbered those in new patients (almost 1,000).

CDR3 regions were amplified by Arm-PCR using iRepertoire HTBI primers to build TCR beta libraries. Source study methods: Samples collectively showed 62 TRBV and 14 TRBJ segments. TCRdb analysed the multiplex PCR reads with MiXCR anew, one entry per CDR3 protein. The V and J calls and clone size are TCRdb's, not the authors'. Of 200,000 to 250,000 distinct CDR3 sequences detected, 20% to 25% appear once; the ten largest clones hold about 15%. V lost 4 bases to trimming and J lost 2 bases, with 11 bases between them. Looked up from germline, CDR1 is MGHRA and CDR2 is YSYEKL. The CDR3 is 15 residues long. Time point: newly diagnosed GD, antithyroid drugs for less than 3 months. PBMC-extracted RNA yielded the TCR library. As to this clonotype: Its specificity is not known. Because the CDR3 is missing its conserved closing phenylalanine or tryptophan, this is likely a read error.

The chain uses TRBV4-1 and TRBJ2-2; TRBD1 might be the D (6 bases). The TCR sequence derives from a female donor with Graves disease. The sample consisted of peripheral blood mononuclear cells (PBMCs), taken at new diagnosis, from a patient treated with antithyroid drugs. The CDR3 loop is CASSPGTFNTGELFL. The CDR3 DNA sequence: TGCGCCAGCAGCCCAGGGACATTTAACACCGGGGAGCTGTTTCTT.